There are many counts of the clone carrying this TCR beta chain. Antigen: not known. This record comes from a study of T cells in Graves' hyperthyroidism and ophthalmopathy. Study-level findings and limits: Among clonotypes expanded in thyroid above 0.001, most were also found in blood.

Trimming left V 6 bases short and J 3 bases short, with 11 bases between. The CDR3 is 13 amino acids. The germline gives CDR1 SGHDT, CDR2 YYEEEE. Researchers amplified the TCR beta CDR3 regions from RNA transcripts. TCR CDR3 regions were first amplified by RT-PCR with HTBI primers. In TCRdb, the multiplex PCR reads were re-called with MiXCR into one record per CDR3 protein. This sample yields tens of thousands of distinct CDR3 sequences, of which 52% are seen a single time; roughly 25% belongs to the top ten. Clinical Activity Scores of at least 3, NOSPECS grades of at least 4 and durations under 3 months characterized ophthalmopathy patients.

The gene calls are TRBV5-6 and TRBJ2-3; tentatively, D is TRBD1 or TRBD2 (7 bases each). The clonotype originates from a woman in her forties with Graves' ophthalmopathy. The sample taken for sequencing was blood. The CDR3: CASTQGGTDTQYF. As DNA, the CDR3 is TGTGCCAGCACTCAGGGGGGGACAGATACGCAGTATTTT.